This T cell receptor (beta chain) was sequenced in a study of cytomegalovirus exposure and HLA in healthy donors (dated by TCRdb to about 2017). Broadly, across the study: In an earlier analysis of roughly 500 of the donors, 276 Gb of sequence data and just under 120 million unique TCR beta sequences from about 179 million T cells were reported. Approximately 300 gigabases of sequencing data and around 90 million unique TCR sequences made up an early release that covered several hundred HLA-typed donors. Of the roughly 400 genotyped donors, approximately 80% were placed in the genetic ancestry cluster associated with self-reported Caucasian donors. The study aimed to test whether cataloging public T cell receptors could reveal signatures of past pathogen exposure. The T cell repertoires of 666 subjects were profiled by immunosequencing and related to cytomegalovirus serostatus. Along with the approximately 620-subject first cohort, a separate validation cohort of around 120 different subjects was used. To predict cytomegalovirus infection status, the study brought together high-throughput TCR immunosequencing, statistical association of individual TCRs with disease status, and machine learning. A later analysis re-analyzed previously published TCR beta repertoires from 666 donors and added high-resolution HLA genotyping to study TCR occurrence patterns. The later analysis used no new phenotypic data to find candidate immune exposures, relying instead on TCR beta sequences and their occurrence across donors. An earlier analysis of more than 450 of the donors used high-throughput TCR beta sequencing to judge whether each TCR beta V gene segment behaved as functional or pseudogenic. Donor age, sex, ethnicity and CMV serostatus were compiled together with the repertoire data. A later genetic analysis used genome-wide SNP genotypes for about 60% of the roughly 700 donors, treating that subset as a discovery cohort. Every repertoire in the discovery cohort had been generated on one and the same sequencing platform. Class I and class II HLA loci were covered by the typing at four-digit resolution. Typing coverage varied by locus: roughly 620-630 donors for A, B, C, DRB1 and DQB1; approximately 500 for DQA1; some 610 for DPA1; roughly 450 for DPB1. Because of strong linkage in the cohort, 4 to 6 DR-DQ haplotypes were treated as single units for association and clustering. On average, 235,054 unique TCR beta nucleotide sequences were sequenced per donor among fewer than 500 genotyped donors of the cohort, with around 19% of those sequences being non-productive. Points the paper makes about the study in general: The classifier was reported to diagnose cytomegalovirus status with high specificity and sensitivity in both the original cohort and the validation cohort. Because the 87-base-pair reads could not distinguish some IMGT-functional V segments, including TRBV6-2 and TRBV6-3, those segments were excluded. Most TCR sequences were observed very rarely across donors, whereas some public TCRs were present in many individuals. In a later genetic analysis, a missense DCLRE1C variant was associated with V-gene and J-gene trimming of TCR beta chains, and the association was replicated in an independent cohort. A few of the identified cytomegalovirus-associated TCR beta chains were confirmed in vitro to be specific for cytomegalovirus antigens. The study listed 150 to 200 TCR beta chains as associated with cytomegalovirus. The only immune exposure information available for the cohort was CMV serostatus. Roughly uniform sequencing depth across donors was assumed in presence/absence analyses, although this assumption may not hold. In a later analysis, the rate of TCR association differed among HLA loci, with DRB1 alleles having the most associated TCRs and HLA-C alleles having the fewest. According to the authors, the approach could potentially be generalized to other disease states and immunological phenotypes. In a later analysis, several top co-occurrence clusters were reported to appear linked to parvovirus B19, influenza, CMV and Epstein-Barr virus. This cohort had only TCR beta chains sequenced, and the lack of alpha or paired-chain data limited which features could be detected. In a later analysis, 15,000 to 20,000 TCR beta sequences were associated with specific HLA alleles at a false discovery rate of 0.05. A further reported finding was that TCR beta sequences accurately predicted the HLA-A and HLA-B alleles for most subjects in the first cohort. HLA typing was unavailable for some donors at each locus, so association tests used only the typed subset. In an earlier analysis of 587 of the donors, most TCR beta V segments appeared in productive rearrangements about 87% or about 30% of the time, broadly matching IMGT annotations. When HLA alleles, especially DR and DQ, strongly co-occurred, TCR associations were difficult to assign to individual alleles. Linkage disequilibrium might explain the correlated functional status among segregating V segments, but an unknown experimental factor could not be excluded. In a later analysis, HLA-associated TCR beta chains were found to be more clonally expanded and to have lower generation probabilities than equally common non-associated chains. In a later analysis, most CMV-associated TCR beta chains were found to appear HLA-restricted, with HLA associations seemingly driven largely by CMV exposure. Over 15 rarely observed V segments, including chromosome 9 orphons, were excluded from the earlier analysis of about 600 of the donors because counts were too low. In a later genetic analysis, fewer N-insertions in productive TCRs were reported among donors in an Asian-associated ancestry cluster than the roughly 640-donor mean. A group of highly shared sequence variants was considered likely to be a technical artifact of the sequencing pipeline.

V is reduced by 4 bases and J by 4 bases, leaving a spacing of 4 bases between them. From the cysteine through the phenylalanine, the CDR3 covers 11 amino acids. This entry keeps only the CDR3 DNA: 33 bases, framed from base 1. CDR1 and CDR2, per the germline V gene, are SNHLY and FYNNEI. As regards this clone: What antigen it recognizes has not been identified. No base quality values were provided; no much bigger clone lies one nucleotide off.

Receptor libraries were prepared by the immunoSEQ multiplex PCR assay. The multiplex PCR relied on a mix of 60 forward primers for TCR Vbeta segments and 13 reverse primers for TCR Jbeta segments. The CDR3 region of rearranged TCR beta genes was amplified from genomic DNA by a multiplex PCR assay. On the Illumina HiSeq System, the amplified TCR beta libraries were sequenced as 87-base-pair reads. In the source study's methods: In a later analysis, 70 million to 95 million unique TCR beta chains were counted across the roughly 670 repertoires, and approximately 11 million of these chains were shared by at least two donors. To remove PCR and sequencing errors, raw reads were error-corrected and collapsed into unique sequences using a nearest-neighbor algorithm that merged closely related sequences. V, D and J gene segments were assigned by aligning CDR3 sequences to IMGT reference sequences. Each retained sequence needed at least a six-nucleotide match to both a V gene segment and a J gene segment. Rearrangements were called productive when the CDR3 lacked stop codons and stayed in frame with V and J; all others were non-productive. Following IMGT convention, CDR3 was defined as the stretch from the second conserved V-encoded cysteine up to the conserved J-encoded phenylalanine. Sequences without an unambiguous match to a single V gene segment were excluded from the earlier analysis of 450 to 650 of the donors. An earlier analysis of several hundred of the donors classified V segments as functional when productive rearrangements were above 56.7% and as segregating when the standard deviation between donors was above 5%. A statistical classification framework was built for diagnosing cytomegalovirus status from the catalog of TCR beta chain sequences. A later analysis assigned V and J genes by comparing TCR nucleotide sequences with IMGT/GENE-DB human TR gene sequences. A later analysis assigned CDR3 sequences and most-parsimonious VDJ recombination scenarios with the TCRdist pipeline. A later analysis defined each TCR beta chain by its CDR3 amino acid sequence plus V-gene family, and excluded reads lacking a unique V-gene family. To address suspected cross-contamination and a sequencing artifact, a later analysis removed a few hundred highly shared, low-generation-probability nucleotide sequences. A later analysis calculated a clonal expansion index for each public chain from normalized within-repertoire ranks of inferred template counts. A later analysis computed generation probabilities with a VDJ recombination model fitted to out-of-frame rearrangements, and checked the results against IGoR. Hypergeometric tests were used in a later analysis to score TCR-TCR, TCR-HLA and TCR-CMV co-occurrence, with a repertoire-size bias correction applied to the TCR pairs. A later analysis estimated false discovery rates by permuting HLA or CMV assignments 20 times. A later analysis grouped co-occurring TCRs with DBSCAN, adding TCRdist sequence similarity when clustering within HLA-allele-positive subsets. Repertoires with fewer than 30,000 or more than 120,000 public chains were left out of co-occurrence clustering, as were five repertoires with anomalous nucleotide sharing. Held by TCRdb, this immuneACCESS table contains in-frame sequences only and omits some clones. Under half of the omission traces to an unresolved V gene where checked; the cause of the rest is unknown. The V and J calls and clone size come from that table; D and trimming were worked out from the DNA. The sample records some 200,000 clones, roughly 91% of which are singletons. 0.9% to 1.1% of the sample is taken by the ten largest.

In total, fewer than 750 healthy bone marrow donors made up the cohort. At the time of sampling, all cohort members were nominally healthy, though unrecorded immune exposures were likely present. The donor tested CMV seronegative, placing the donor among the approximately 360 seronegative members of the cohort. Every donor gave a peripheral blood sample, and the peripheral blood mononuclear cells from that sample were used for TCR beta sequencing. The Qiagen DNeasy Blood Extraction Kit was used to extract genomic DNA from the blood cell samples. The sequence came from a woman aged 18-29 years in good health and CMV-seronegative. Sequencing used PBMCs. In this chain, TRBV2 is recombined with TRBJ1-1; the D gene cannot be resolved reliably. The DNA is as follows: TGTGCCAGCAGTGCCCTCACTGAAGCTTTCTTT. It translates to CASSALTEAFF.